Listed here are 22 T cell receptor beta chains from one sample, sequenced in a study of T cells after yellow fever vaccination. MiXCR, run by TCRdb on the 5' RACE reads, gives a single entry per CDR3 protein. The sample lists 150,000 to 200,000 distinct CDR3 sequences, about 6.2% occurring once. The sequencing here drew on CD4+ T cells sorted from PBMCs, taken on the day of the first yellow fever vaccination. These receptors originate from a man aged 18 to 29 who received the YFV17D yellow fever vaccine.

This rearrangement joins TRBV6-5 to TRBJ1-1; 7 nucleotides agree with TRBD1. This CDR3 has 17 residues. J was trimmed by 0 bases and V by 2 bases; bases with no gene match: 9. Germline assignment: CDR1 MNHEY and CDR2 SVGAGI. The CDR3 region is CASSYGPGQLVNTEAFF. For the CDR3, the DNA is TGTGCCAGCAGTTACGGCCCGGGACAGTTGGTGAACACTGAAGCTTTCTTT.

Only a few counts were recorded for this clonotype. This chain connects TRBV7-2 to TRBJ2-5; 7 bases are a match to TRBD2. CDR3 size: 15 residues. Germline assignment: CDR1 SGHTA and CDR2 FQGNSA. V shed 5 bases and J 6 bases; nucleotides not matched to a gene: 12. As DNA, the CDR3 is TGTGCCAGCAGCCCCCAGATACTAGCGACTCAGACCCAGTACTTC. This encodes CASSPQILATQTQYF.

The J gene is TRBJ2-4, the V gene TRBV12-3 or TRBV12-4; the match to TRBD2 covers 7 bases. The CDR3 is 16 residues long. The trim removed 4 bases at V and 0 bases at J, leaving 6 bases unmatched. The CDR3 region is CASSWGGGLAKNIQYF. The CDR3 DNA is TGTGCCAGCAGTTGGGGGGGTGGTTTAGCCAAAAACATTCAGTACTTC.

The sample holds many counts of this clonotype. In DNA, the CDR3 is TGTGCCAGCAGTGGGTACACAGATACGCAGTATTTT. Translation gives CASSGYTDTQYF. The rearrangement uses TRBV2 and TRBJ2-3; D unresolved. V lost 4 bases, J lost 2 bases, and 4 bases lay in between. There are 12 residues in the CDR3. Germline V CDR1 and CDR2: SNHLY, FYNNEI.

This clonotype was recorded many times. The chain links TRBV15 to TRBJ1-2; possible D gene TRBD1, 5 bases. The CDR3 extends over 12 amino acids. Germline loops: CDR1 LNHNV, CDR2 YYDKDF (reference sequence). With 3 bases removed from V and 4 bases from J, the gap between germline ends came to 6 bases. CDR3 sequence (DNA): TGTGCCACCAGCAGTCAGGGCTATGGCTACACCTTC. Its protein product is CATSSQGYGYTF.

This clonotype was seen ten or more times. The genes are TRBV24-1 and TRBJ2-5; D is possibly TRBD1 or TRBD2 (6 bases each). The germline V gene has CDR1 KGHDR and CDR2 SFDVKD. This CDR3 has 14 amino acids. V was cut by 3 bases and J by 7 bases, with 14 bases left in between. CDR3 nucleotide sequence: TGTGCCACCAGTGATAACCGGGGGCTAGGGACCCAGTACTTC. It translates to CATSDNRGLGTQYF.

This clonotype was seen a handful of times. The gene calls are TRBV20-1 and TRBJ1-5, with 8 bases that match TRBD1. Germline V gene data show CDR1 as DFQATT and CDR2 as SNEGSKA (reference sequence). This CDR3 comprises 13 residues. J was trimmed by 6 bases and V by 5 bases; bases with no gene match: 6. CDR3 nucleotides: TGCAGTGCTCAGGGGGCGCATAGTCAGCCCCAGCATTTT. It specifies CSAQGAHSQPQHF.

This clonotype has ten or more counts. This rearrangement joins TRBV9 to TRBJ2-3; the match to TRBD2 covers 9 bases. The germline CDR1 and CDR2 sequences are SGDLS and YYNGEE. The CDR3 is made up of 16 amino acids. With 4 bases clipped from V and 5 bases from J, the junction kept 11 bases outside the gene matches. CDR3 residues: CASSLPRGGNRDTQYF. Written as DNA, the CDR3 is TGTGCCAGCAGCTTACCGCGGGGGGGCAATAGAGATACGCAGTATTTT.

This clonotype was counted at least ten times. V and J are TRBV14 and TRBJ2-7, with TRBD1 as a possible D gene (6 bases). CDR3 length: 14 residues. Germline lookup yields CDR1 SGHDN and CDR2 FVKESK. V lost 0 bases and J lost 4, with 10 bases in between. The CDR3 DNA reads as TGTGCCAGCAGCCAAGATCGCAGGGGATACGAGCAGTACTTC. Encoded protein: CASSQDRRGYEQYF.

This clonotype was detected ten times or more. The genes are TRBV7-2 and TRBJ2-3; 11 bases are shared with TRBD1. The CDR3 loop spans 15 amino acids. The V gene end was trimmed by 5 bases and the J gene end by 4 bases; junction bases not matched to a gene: 5. CDR1 and CDR2 from the germline V gene are SGHTA and FQGNSA. In DNA form, the CDR3 reads TGTGCCAGCAGCCGCCGGGACAGGGGGGCAGATACGCAGTATTTT. Amino acids: CASSRRDRGADTQYF.

The sample holds many counts of this clonotype. The gene calls are TRBV6-4 and TRBJ1-1; D not certain. Germline CDR1 is MRHNA and CDR2 is SNTAGT. The CDR3 covers 13 residues. With 5 bases removed from V and 3 bases from J, the gap between germline ends came to 10 bases. The CDR3 bases are TGTGCCAGCAGTCGGGAGGTGGACACTGAAGCTTTCTTT. Amino acid sequence: CASSREVDTEAFF.

This clonotype was recorded many times. The chain couples TRBV5-4 to TRBJ2-5, with a tentative D call TRBD2 (5 bases). The germline CDR1 and CDR2 sequences are SGHNT and YYREEE (reference sequence). V was shortened by 5 bases and J by 4 bases, with 15 bases between the two germline ends. The CDR3 is made up of 14 amino acids. The CDR3 nucleotides are TGTGCCAGCAGTCCCGGGATGCAGCCAGAGACCCAGTACTTC. Translated: CASSPGMQPETQYF.

This clonotype occurred many times. The chain has TRBV20-1 and TRBJ1-6; 7 bases fit TRBD1. Germline lookup yields CDR1 DFQATT and CDR2 SNEGSKA (reference sequence). CDR3 length equals 15 residues. Unmatched junction bases numbered 9, after V lost 4 bases and J lost 6 bases. CDR3 in DNA: TGCAGTGCTATTTTCTCGACAGGGATTAATTCACCCCTCCACTTT. Translating it yields CSAIFSTGINSPLHF.

CDR3 sequence reads: CASSLFWISYNSPLHF. CDR3 DNA: TGTGCCAGCAGCTTGTTCTGGATTTCCTATAATTCACCCCTCCACTTT. The gene calls are TRBV5-8 and TRBJ1-6; D uncertain. The germline V and J ends were trimmed by 1 base and 1 base, with 9 bases remaining between them. Germline V gene sequence: CDR1 SGHTS, CDR2 YDEGEE. This CDR3 spans 16 amino acids.

In its sample, this clonotype was seen a few times. The chain employs TRBV15 and TRBJ1-5, with unresolved D. The CDR3 runs 15 residues. Germline V CDR1 and CDR2: LNHNV, YYDKDF (reference sequence). Deletions cut 0 bases from V and 5 bases from J, with 11 bases between. The CDR3 nucleotides are TGTGCCACCAGCAGAGATGTCCTAATCGATCAGCCCCAGCATTTT. It yields the protein CATSRDVLIDQPQHF.

This clonotype was recorded a few times. This chain uses TRBV29-1 with TRBJ1-2, with D perhaps matching TRBD1 (5 bases). Germline assignment: CDR1 SQVTM and CDR2 ANQGSEA. The CDR3 consists of 14 residues. Trimming pared 4 bases from V and 6 bases from J, leaving 18 bases between. CDR3 amino acids: CSVVEDTGSNGYTF. CDR3 sequence (DNA): TGCAGCGTTGTGGAGGACACCGGGTCCAATGGCTACACCTTC.

The chain joins TRBV27 to TRBJ1-5, with D possibly TRBD1 on 6 matching bases. CDR3 length: 14 amino acids. V was shortened by 0 bases and J by 6 bases, with 9 bases between the two germline ends. The V gene's germline CDR1 is MNHEY and CDR2 SMNVEV (reference sequence). The CDR3 loop is CASSLSTGGQPQHF. For the CDR3, the DNA is TGTGCCAGCAGTTTATCGACAGGAGGTCAGCCCCAGCATTTT.

This clonotype came up many times. This rearrangement joins TRBV5-1 to TRBJ1-3, with D tentatively TRBD1 (5 bases). V lost 4 bases to trimming and J lost 0 bases, with 11 bases between them. CDR3 size: 15 residues. Germline CDR1 is SGHRS and CDR2 is YFSETQ. This CDR3 reads CASSPGVNSGNTIYF. The CDR3 DNA reads as TGCGCCAGCAGCCCGGGGGTGAACTCTGGAAACACCATATATTTT.

This clonotype was detected many times. The CDR3 loop reads CASSFGQGRLYEQYF. CDR3 nucleotide sequence: TGCGCCAGCAGCTTTGGACAGGGGCGCCTCTACGAGCAGTACTTC. The chain employs TRBV5-1 and TRBJ2-7; 9 bases are shared with TRBD1. This CDR3 has 15 amino acids. V lost 2 bases and J lost 3; bases outside the gene matches: 6. Per the germline V gene, CDR1 is SGHRS and CDR2 is YFSETQ.

In this sample, this clonotype turned up many times. The chain recombines TRBV24-1 with TRBJ1-2; 7 bases are shared with TRBD1. This CDR3 has 13 residues. CDR1 is KGHDR, CDR2 SFDVKD, per germline. Trimming at V came to 7 bases and at J to 3 bases, leaving 4 bases not matched to a gene. The CDR3 loop reads CATSGTDYYGYTF. CDR3 sequence (DNA): TGTGCCACCAGCGGGACAGATTACTATGGCTACACCTTC.

This clonotype has more than one count but fewer than ten. V gene TRBV29-1 combines with J gene TRBJ1-5; no reliable D call. With 4 bases removed from V and 2 bases from J, the gap between germline ends came to 9 bases. Germline V gene lookup returns CDR1 SQVTM and CDR2 ANQGSEA. The CDR3 is 13 amino acids. The CDR3 loop reads CSVAFSRNQPQHF. The DNA for the CDR3 is TGCAGCGTTGCCTTCTCGCGCAATCAGCCCCAGCATTTT.

This clonotype was picked up many times. The chain carries TRBV6-1 and TRBJ2-7; D could derive from TRBD1 or TRBD2 (5 bases each). Germline values: CDR1 MNHNS, CDR2 SASEGT. The CDR3 has 14 amino acids. Between the trimmed V and J ends, which lost 7 bases and 2 bases, there was a span of 15 bases. Written as DNA, the CDR3 is TGTGCCAGCAAGACGCCGGGGCGTACCTACGAGCAGTACTTC. It encodes CASKTPGRTYEQYF.